These 21 T cell receptor beta chains share one sample of origin, sequenced in a study of blood T cells in healthy people across ages. The second PCR ran roughly 6 to 11 cycles with a sample-barcoded 5' primer and J-beta primers. TCRdb reanalysed the 5' RACE reads using MiXCR and keeps one entry per CDR3 protein. This sample has about 1.6 million distinct CDR3 sequences; about 32% occur once, and the top ten carry around 10%. The sequenced sample consisted of blood. Receptor source: a woman aged 25-40 years in good health.

The rearrangement links TRBV11-2 to TRBJ2-3; D not certain. There are 16 residues in the CDR3. The germline CDR1 and CDR2 sequences are SGHAT and FQNNGV. Deletions cut 3 bases from V and 2 bases from J, with 15 bases between. CDR3 sequence reads: CASSLLPRLFTDTQYF. The CDR3, as DNA: TGTGCCAGCAGCTTGCTCCCCAGGCTATTCACAGATACGCAGTATTTT. The full variable domain, its missing parts supplied by reference TRBV11-2 and TRBJ2-3, is EAGVAQSPRYKIIEKRQSVAFWCNPISGHATLYWYQQILGQGPKLLIQFQNNGVVDDSQLPKDRFSAERLKGVDSTLKIQPAKLEDSAVYLCASSLLPRLFTDTQYFGPGTRLTVL.

This clonotype was counted only a few times. The chain couples TRBV15 to TRBJ2-2; D is tentatively TRBD1 or TRBD2 (5 bases each). This CDR3 contains 17 residues. The V gene lost 5 bases and the J gene lost 2 bases, with 18 bases spanning the gap. CDR1 LNHNV and CDR2 YYDKDF come from the germline V gene (reference sequence). The CDR3 DNA follows: TGTGCCACCAGCCCGCGACGGGACCAGATCAACACCGGGGAGCTGTTTTTT. Encoded protein: CATSPRRDQINTGELFF.

Regarding this clonotype: Being one base from a much bigger clone, this may be a read error. The chain employs TRBV29-1 and TRBJ2-1, with 8 nucleotides matching TRBD2. Germline V lookup: CDR1 SQVTM, CDR2 ANQGSEA. This CDR3 comprises 14 residues. V trimming: 6 bases; J trimming: 4 bases; junction bases outside the gene matches: 8. For the CDR3, the DNA is TGCAGCGTCCCGAGCGGGAGCGCATACAATGAGCAGTTCTTC. As protein: CSVPSGSAYNEQFF.

The gene calls are TRBV2 and TRBJ2-3; TRBD2 aligns across 9 bases. Germline V gene data show CDR1 as SNHLY and CDR2 as FYNNEI. The CDR3 length is 15 residues. Trimming at V came to 7 bases and at J to 3 bases, leaving 8 bases not matched to a gene. The DNA of the CDR3 is TGTGCCAGCACCCGCGGTAGCGGGAGTACAGATACGCAGTATTTT. This translates into CASTRGSGSTDTQYF.

This CDR3 is CASRTHGNNYGYTF. CDR3 coding DNA: TGTGCCAGCAGAACCCACGGAAATAACTATGGCTACACCTTC. The chain couples TRBV27 to TRBJ1-2; D gene unclear. The germline V gene has CDR1 MNHEY and CDR2 SMNVEV (reference sequence). The CDR3 runs 14 residues. With 6 bases removed from V and 1 base from J, the gap between germline ends came to 12 bases.

V is TRBV20-1 and J is TRBJ2-6; D is uncertain. CDR3 length equals 14 residues. Trimming removed 2 bases from V and 2 bases from J, with 7 bases in between. The V gene's germline CDR1 is DFQATT and CDR2 SNEGSKA (reference sequence). CDR3 in DNA: TGCAGTGCTAGACCCGGGCCTGGGGCCAACGTCCTGACTTTC. Translated: CSARPGPGANVLTF.

This clonotype appeared a few times. The chain employs TRBV6-2 or TRBV6-3 and TRBJ2-3; 7 bases match TRBD1. This CDR3 is 15 amino acids long. The V segment lost 5 bases and the J segment 0 bases; nucleotides outside the gene matches: 5. Germline V CDR1 and CDR2: MNHEY, SVGEGT. This chain's CDR3 is CASSRTGTSTDTQYF. CDR3 nucleotides: TGTGCCAGCAGTAGGACAGGAACTAGCACAGATACGCAGTATTTT.

This clonotype was seen a handful of times. This sequence joins TRBV7-7 and TRBJ2-5; D unclear. The CDR3 runs 16 residues. Germline V gives CDR1 SSHAT, CDR2 FNYEAQ (reference sequence). The V end was cut by 1 base, the J end by 2 bases, with 14 bases between. This CDR3 is CASSLGPEGIQETQYF. As DNA, the CDR3 is TGTGCCAGCAGCTTAGGTCCGGAAGGGATTCAAGAGACCCAGTACTTC.

There are many counts of this clonotype. The V call is TRBV6-6, the J call TRBJ2-1; no clear D gene. The CDR3 is 12 residues long. In germline, CDR1 is MNHNY, CDR2 SVGAGI (reference sequence). Trimming stripped 7 bases from V and 9 bases from J, with 13 bases between. The CDR3 DNA sequence: TGTGCCAGCAATCCGCAGTTGGGTGAGCAGTTCTTC. This encodes CASNPQLGEQFF.

The V gene is TRBV20-1, the J gene TRBJ1-2; D gene uncertain. The CDR3 totals 13 residues. Trimming removed 5 bases at V and 7 bases at J, with 17 bases between. Germline V CDR1 and CDR2: DFQATT, SNEGSKA (reference sequence). The CDR3 sequence: CSAAEVGQAGYTF. Written as DNA, the CDR3 is TGCAGTGCTGCGGAGGTAGGGCAAGCTGGCTACACCTTC.

The J gene is TRBJ1-2, the V gene TRBV21-1. TRBV21-1 counts as a pseudogene. The CDR3 runs to 19 residues. As DNA, the CDR3 is TGTGCCAGCAGTCGGAGGGTTGGTACCAGGGAGGCACAGGTATATGGCTACACCTTC. Its translation is CASSRRVGTREAQVYGYTF.

As concerns this clonotype: Given a much more abundant clone one base away, this may be a read error. The CDR3 sequence: CASNMNPLHF. In DNA, the CDR3 is TGTGCCAGCAACATGAACCCCCTCCACTTT. The chain is built from TRBV5-8 and TRBJ1-6; D gene uncertain. The CDR3 is 10 residues long. From germline, CDR1 is SGHTS and CDR2 YDEGEE. V was pared by 6 bases and J by 13 bases, with 8 bases between.

Regarding this clonotype: This may be a read error, as it is one base from a much larger clone. The chain couples TRBV20-1 to TRBJ2-1, with 10 bases matching TRBD2. The J call is doubtful: the DNA matches TRBJ2-7 better. This CDR3 spans 16 amino acids. The germline V gene encodes CDR1 DFQATT and CDR2 SNEGSKA (reference sequence). The CDR3 region has the DNA TGCAGTGCCATGAGGAATAGCGGGGGGTTTTACAATGAGCAGTACTTC. Its translation: CSAMRNSGGFYNEQYF.

This clonotype was picked up many times. The chain links TRBV12-3 or TRBV12-4 to TRBJ2-5, with TRBD1 as a possible D gene (5 bases). The CDR3 runs to 15 residues. V was cut by 6 bases and J by 1 base, with 15 bases left in between. The CDR3 nucleotides read TGTGCCAGCAGCTTCTGGACATCGGGCCAAGAGACCCAGTACTTC. Amino acid sequence: CASSFWTSGQETQYF.

Points on this clonotype: One end of the junction is discordant with germline, which a read error may explain. The chain links TRBV5-1 to TRBJ2-7; D gene unclear. The CDR3 sequence is 14 residues long. The germline V gene encodes CDR1 SGHRS and CDR2 YFSETQ. This chain's CDR3 is CASSVRQEYGEQYF. In DNA, the CDR3 is TGCGCTAGCAGCGTACGACAAGAGTATGGCGAGCAGTACTTC.

The chain uses TRBV6-2 or TRBV6-3 and TRBJ2-1; TRBD2 is a possible D gene (6 bases). Germline loops: CDR1 MNHEY, CDR2 SVGEGT. V was clipped by 6 bases and J by 8 bases, with 20 bases between them. This CDR3 comprises 15 residues. CDR3 protein: CASSPPGLGGDEQFF. As DNA, the CDR3 is TGTGCCAGCAGCCCCCCGGGTCTTGGAGGGGATGAGCAGTTCTTC.

This clonotype occurred a few times. The rearrangement uses TRBV2 and TRBJ1-5; 7 bases are a match to TRBD1. The CDR3 covers 17 residues. V trimming: 0 bases; J trimming: 1 base; junction bases outside the gene matches: 6. Germline CDR1 reads SNHLY; CDR2 reads FYNNEI. CDR3 DNA: TGTGCCAGCAGTGAAGCGCTTGACAGGGCGAGCAATCAGCCCCAGCATTTT. Translation gives CASSEALDRASNQPQHF.

The genes are TRBV2 and TRBJ2-5; perhaps TRBD2 as D (6 bases). The germline V and J ends were trimmed by 8 bases and 11 bases, with 18 bases remaining between them. CDR1 and CDR2 (germline): SNHLY, FYNNEI. This CDR3 is built from 12 residues. CDR3 nucleotide sequence: TGTGCCAGCCTCCCGATGGGGGGTGGGCAGTACTTC. The encoded protein is CASLPMGGGQYF.

The V and J genes are TRBV20-1 and TRBJ1-5, with D possibly TRBD1 on 6 matching bases. The V gene lost 0 bases and the J gene lost 2 bases, with 14 bases spanning the gap. Germline CDR1 is DFQATT and CDR2 is SNEGSKA (reference sequence). The CDR3 spans 16 residues. The CDR3 sequence is CSARDQGRFGNQPQHF. In DNA form, the CDR3 reads TGCAGTGCTAGAGATCAGGGGAGATTTGGCAATCAGCCCCAGCATTTT.

This clonotype was counted between two and nine times. The V and J genes are TRBV20-1 and TRBJ2-5, with D uncertain. The CDR3 covers 13 residues. Germline V lookup: CDR1 DFQATT, CDR2 SNEGSKA (reference sequence). Trimming removed 1 base from V and 2 bases from J, with 8 bases in between. CDR3 in DNA: TGCAGTGCTAGAGTAGAGCCTCAAGAGACCCAGTACTTC. Protein: CSARVEPQETQYF.

In this sample, this clonotype turned up many times. The V call is TRBV7-2, the J call TRBJ2-1; D might be TRBD1 or TRBD2, each matching 6 bases. CDR1 is SGHTA, CDR2 FQGNSA, per germline. The CDR3 runs 14 residues. V shed 2 bases and J shed 10 bases, with 15 bases lying between them. Here the CDR3 DNA reads TGTGCCAGCAGCTTACATGGTCAGGGGAGGGAGCAGTTCTTC. This codes for CASSLHGQGREQFF.